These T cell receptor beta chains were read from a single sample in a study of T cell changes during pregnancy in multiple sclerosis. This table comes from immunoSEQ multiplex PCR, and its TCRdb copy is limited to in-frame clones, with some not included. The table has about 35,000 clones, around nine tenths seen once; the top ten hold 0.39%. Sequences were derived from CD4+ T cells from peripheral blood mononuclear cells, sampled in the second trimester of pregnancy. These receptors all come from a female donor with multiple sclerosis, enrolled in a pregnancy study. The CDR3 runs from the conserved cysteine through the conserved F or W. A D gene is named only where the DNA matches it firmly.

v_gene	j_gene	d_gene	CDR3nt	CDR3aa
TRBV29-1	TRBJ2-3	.	TGCAGCGTTGGTCACACAGATACGCAGTATTTT	CSVGHTDTQYF
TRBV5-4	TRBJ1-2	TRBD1	TGTGCCAGCAGCCGTGACAGGGAAGACTATGGCTACACCTTC	CASSRDREDYGYTF
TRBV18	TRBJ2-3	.	TGTGCCAGCTCGAGCATCGTCCAGGGTTGGACAGATACGCAGTATTTT	CASSSIVQGWTDTQYF
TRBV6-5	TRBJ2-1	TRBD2	TGTGCCAGCAAACCGGGACTAGCGGGGAATGAGCAGTTCTTC	CASKPGLAGNEQFF
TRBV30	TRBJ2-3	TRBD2	TGTGCCTGGACCAGCGGGGGGGCCAATACGCAGTATTTT	CAWTSGGANTQYF
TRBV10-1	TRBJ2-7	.	TGCGCCAGCAGTGAGTCGCATGCCTATTACGAGCAGTACTTC	CASSESHAYYEQYF
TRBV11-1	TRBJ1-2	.	TGTGCCAGCAGCTTAGGTTCCACAGGCTCACCCCCTGATGGCTACACCTTC	CASSLGSTGSPPDGYTF
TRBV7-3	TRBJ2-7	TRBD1	TGTGCCAGCAGCTTATTTCCGGGACAGGGGGGCGAGCAGTACTTC	CASSLFPGQGGEQYF
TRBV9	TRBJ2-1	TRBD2	TGTGCCAGCAGCGCCCGTAGCGGGAACATTAACAATGAGCAGTTCTTC	CASSARSGNINNEQFF
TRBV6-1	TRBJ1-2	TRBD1	TGTGCCAGCAGTGAAGGACAGGGTGACTATGGCTACACCTTC	CASSEGQGDYGYTF
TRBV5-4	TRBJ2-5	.	TGTGCCAGCAACTTGAACTCGGGGGAACAAGAGACCCAGTACTTC	CASNLNSGEQETQYF